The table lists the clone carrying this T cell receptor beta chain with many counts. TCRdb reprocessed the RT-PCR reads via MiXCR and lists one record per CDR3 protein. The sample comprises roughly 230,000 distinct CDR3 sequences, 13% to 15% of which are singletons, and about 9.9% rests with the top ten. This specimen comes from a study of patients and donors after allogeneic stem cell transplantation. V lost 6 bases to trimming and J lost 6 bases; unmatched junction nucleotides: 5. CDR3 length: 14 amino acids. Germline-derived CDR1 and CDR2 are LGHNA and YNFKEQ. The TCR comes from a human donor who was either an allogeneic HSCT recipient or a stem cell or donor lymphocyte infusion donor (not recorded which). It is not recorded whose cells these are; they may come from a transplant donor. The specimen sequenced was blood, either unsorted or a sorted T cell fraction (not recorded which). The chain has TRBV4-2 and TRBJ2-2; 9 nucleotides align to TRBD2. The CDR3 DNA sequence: TGTGCCAGCAGTAGCGGGAGAATCTCCGGGGAGCTGTTTTTT. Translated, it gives CASSSGRISGELFF.